This paragraph covers one T cell receptor beta chain sequence. Germline values: CDR1 SGHTA, CDR2 FQGTGA. The CDR3 is 17 residues long. V was cut by 2 bases and J by 6 bases, with 20 bases left in between. The data were obtained in a study of blood T cells in healthy people across ages. Using a J-beta primer mix together with a sample-barcoded 5' primer, a second PCR was run for roughly 6 to 12 cycles. TCRdb fed the 5' RACE reads into MiXCR, producing one record per CDR3 protein. The repertoire has hundreds of thousands of distinct CDR3 sequences, 35% to 40% of them found once; the top ten carry under 15%. Isolation of PBMCs gave at least 7 million cells per sample.

The rearrangement links TRBV7-3 to TRBJ2-1; D is ambiguous. The TCR comes from a man aged 18 to 30 in good health. The specimen sequenced was blood. CDR3 residues: CASSLGNGVEGGNEQFF. The CDR3 coding sequence is TGTGCCAGCAGCTTAGGGAACGGCGTTGAAGGTGGCAATGAGCAGTTCTTC.